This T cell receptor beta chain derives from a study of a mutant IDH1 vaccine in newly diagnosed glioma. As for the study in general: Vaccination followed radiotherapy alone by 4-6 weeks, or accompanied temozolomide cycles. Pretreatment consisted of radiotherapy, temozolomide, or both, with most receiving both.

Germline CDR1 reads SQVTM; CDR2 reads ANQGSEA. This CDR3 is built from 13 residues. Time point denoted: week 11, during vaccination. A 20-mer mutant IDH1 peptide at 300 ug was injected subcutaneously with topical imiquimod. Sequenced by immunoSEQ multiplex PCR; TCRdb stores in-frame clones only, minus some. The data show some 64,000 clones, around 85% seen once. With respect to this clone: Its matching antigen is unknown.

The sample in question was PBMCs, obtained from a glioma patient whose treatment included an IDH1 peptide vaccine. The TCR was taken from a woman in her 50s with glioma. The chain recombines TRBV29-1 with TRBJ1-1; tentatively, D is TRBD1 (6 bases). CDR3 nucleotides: TGCGGAGGAACAGGGTCTTTGGACACTGAAGCTTTCTTT. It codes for CGGTGSLDTEAFF.